The clone carrying this TCR beta chain was recorded a few times. Its antigen remains unknown. Libraries were prepared by immunoSEQ multiplex PCR; TCRdb keeps only in-frame clonotypes and omits some of them. Here the sample spans about 46,000 clones, 75% to 80% being singletons. The sample originates from a study of OX40 agonist ivuxolimab in advanced cancers. Study context: Earlier anti-PD-1, anti-PD-L1 or anti-CTLA-4 therapy was permitted; roughly 40% had received some. General observations from the study: By week 6 at 0.1 to 3.0 mg/kg, blood CD4+ and CD8+ T cells had expanded clonally.

Trimming cost V 3 bases and J 5 bases, with 13 bases left between them. The germline V gene encodes CDR1 SEHNR and CDR2 FQNEAQ (reference sequence). The CDR3 is made up of 14 amino acids. This chain links TRBV7-9 with TRBJ2-5; possibly TRBD2 for D (5 bases). This clonotype was sampled from an adult with an advanced solid tumor such as melanoma, head and neck, liver or kidney cancer. The specimen was CD4+ or CD8+ T cells sorted from blood, collected in a trial of the OX40 agonist ivuxolimab. Written as DNA, the CDR3 is TGTGCCAGCAGCTTTAGTGGGAGTAGTGAGACCCAGTACTTC. The encoded protein is CASSFSGSSETQYF.